This T cell receptor (beta chain) was identified during a study of blood T cell repertoires in COVID-19. Turning to the study itself: Samples representing acute and convalescent COVID-19 were sourced from the United States, Italy and Spain. T cells, B-cell-depleted T cells, or PBMCs provided the cDNA or gDNA that served as material.

Libraries were prepared by immunoSEQ multiplex PCR; TCRdb keeps only in-frame clonotypes and omits some of them. The sample comprises roughly 180,000 clones, approximately 85% of which are singletons, and 7.5% to 9.5% rests with the top ten. The sample taken for sequencing was peripheral blood. This receptor was identified in a woman aged 60 to 75 with acute or convalescent COVID-19.

CDR3 region: CASSPRQGLEAFF. For the CDR3, the DNA is TGTGCCAGCAGTCCCCGACAAGGTCTTGAAGCTTTCTTT. The chain has TRBV12-3 or TRBV12-4 and TRBJ1-1; D unclear. The CDR3 runs to 13 residues. The germline V and J ends were trimmed by 5 bases and 7 bases, with 14 bases remaining between them.